The clone carrying this T cell receptor beta chain was counted many times. Its specificity is not known. The sample is drawn from a study of metastatic and nonmetastatic thyroid tumors. The overall study: Repertoires from blood and tumor or nodule tissue of malignant and benign thyroid patients were compared. General study points: It was reported that TCR beta diversity was significantly higher in malignant thyroid tumors than benign nodules, in blood and tumor.

Patients underwent thyroid surgery, and none had received any treatment before it. Authors' data handling: Building a distant-metastasis classifier for papillary thyroid cancer drew on CDR3 differences across clinicopathological groups. TCRdb re-analyzed the PCR reads through MiXCR. Clone size and V and J calls follow TCRdb, not the original study. The data show about 92,000 clones, 15% seen once. The CDR3 is 13 residues long. Germline V gene sequence: CDR1 MNHNS, CDR2 SASEGT. V dropped 8 bases and J dropped 8 bases, with 15 bases sitting between them. The clonotype comes from a female donor with papillary thyroid cancer or a benign thyroid nodule (not recorded which). Some clones in this sample may be carry-over from other donors' samples. This sequence joins TRBV6-1 and TRBJ1-4, with D tentatively TRBD1 (6 bases). The sequenced sample was blood. The CDR3 here is CASLEGGREKLFF. The CDR3 bases are TGTGCCAGCCTAGAAGGGGGTAGAGAAAAACTGTTTTTT.